This T cell receptor beta chain comes out of a study of blood T cell repertoires in COVID-19. The V and J ends lost 1 base and 4 bases respectively, with 10 bases between them. CDR3 length: 14 amino acids. The germline gives CDR1 SGHTA, CDR2 FQGTGA. Per the authors' pipeline: Cell counts per sample came from amplifying reference gene primers. Produced via immunoSEQ multiplex PCR; TCRdb's table is partial and in-frame only. Clone size and V and J calls were adopted from that table, with D and trimming inferred from the DNA. Seen here are approximately 200,000 clones, approximately 86% observed once, and the top ten hold about 4%. The study recruited people aged about 18 to 90 years across about 25 US areas.

The chain combines TRBV7-3 with TRBJ1-1, with TRBD1 as a possible D gene (5 bases). The specimen was PBMCs or T cells enriched from blood (not recorded which). The TCR comes from a woman in her twenties or thirties who had been exposed to COVID-19. Here the CDR3 reads CASSLIPGGTEAFF. Written as DNA, the CDR3 is TGTGCCAGCAGCTTAATTCCCGGGGGCACTGAAGCTTTCTTT. The variable domain in full, completed from reference TRBV7-3 and TRBJ1-1, reads GAGVSQTPSNKVTEKGKYVELRCDPISGHTALYWYRQSLGQGPEFLIYFQGTGAADDSGLPNDRFFAVRPEGSVSTLKIQRTERGDSAVYLCASSLIPGGTEAFFGQGTRLTVV.